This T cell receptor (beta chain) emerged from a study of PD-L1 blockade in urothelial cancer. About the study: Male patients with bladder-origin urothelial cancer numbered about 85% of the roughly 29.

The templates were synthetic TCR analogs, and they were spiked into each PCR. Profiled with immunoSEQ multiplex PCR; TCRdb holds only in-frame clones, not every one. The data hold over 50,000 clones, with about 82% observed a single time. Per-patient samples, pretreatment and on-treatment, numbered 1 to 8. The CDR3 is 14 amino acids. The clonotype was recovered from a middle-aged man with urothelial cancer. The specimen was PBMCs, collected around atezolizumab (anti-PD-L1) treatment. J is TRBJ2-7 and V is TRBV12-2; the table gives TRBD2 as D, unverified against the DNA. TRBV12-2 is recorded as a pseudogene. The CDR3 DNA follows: TGTGCAAGTCGCTTACAGCGGGGCTATAGACGGCAGTACTTC. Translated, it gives CASRLQRGYRRQYF.